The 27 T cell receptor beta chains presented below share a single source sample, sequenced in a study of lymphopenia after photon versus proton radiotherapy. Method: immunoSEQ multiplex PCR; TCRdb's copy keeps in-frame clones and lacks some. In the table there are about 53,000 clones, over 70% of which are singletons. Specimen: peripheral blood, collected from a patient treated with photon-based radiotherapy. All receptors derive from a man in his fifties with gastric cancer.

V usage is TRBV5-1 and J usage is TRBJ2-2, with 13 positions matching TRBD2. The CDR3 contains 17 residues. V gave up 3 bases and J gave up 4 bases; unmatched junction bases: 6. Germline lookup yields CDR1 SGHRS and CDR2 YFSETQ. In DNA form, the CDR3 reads TGCGCCAGCAGCTCCGGACTAGCGGGAGAAAGCACCGGGGAGCTGTTTTTT. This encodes CASSSGLAGESTGELFF.

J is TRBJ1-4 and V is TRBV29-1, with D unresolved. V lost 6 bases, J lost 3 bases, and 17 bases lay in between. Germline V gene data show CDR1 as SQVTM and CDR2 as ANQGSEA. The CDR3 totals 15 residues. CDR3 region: CSVPGGSGANEKLFF. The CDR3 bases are TGCAGCGTCCCCGGCGGGAGCGGAGCTAATGAAAAACTGTTTTTT.

CDR3 DNA: TGTGCCAGCAGCAAAGCGCGGCTTGGACAGGGGCCTCATGGCTACACCTTC. Translating it yields CASSKARLGQGPHGYTF. The rearrangement uses TRBV21-1 and TRBJ1-2; whether TRBD1, the table's D call, matches the DNA was not checked. TRBV21-1 represents a pseudogene. This CDR3 spans 17 amino acids.

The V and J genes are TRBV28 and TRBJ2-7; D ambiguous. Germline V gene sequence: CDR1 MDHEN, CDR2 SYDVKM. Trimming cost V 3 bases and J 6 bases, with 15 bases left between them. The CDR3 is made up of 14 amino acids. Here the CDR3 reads CASSFIGGRVEQYF. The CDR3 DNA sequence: TGTGCCAGCAGTTTTATAGGTGGACGGGTCGAGCAGTACTTC.

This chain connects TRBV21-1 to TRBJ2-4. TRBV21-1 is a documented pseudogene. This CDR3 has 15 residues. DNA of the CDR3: TGTGCCAGCAGCCCCCAGGACCGACCCCAAAACATTCAGTACTTC. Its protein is CASSPQDRPQNIQYF.

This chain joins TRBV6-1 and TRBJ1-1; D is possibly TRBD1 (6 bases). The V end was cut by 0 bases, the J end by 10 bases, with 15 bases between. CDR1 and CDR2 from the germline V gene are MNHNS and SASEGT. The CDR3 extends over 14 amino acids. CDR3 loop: CASSEASRGRGAFF. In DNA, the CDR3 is TGTGCCAGCAGTGAAGCTTCCAGGGGAAGAGGAGCTTTCTTT.

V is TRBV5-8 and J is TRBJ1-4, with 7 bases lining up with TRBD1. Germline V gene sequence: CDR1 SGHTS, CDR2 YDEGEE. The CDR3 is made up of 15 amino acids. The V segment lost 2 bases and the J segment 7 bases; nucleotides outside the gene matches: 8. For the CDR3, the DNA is TGTGCCAGCAGCTTATCGACAGGGACCCCTGAAAAACTGTTTTTT. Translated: CASSLSTGTPEKLFF.

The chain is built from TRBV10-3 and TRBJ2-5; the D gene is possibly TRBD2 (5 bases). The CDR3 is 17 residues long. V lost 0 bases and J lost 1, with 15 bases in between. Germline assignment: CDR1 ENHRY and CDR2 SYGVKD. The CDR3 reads CAISESSWLGSQETQYF. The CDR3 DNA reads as TGTGCCATCAGTGAGTCGAGCTGGCTAGGGAGCCAAGAGACCCAGTACTTC.

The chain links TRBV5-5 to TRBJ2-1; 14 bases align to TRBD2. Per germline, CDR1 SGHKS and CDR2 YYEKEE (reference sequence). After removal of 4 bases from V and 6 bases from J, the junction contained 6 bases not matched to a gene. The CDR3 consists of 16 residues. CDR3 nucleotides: TGTGCCAGCAGCCCCAAGACTAGCGGGAGGGCCAATGAGCAGTTCTTC. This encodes CASSPKTSGRANEQFF.

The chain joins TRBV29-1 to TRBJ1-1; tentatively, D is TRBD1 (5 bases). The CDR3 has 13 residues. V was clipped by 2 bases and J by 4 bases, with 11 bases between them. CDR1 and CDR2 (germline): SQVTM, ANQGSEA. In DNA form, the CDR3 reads TGCAGCGTTGAATCTGGGGGGAGCACTGAAGCTTTCTTT. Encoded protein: CSVESGGSTEAFF.

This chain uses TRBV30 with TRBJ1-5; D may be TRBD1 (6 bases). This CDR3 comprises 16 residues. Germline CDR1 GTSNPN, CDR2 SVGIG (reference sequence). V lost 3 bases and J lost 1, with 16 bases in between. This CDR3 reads CAWRHAGAGSNQPQHF. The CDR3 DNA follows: TGTGCCTGGAGGCATGCAGGGGCCGGGAGCAATCAGCCCCAGCATTTT.

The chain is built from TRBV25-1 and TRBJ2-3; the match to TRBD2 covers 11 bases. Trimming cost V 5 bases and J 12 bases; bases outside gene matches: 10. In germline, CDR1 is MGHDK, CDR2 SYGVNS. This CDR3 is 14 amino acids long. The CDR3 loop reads CASSHPGTSGRQYF. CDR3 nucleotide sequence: TGTGCCAGCAGTCATCCCGGGACTAGCGGCCGCCAGTATTTT.

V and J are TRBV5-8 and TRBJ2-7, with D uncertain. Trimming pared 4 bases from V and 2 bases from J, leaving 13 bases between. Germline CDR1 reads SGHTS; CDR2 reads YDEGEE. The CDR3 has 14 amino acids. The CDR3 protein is CASSKGADAYEQYF. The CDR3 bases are TGTGCCAGCAGCAAAGGTGCAGATGCCTACGAGCAGTACTTC.

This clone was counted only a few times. This chain's CDR3 is CSVNLLYGYTF. The CDR3 coding sequence is TGCAGCGTCAATCTGTTGTATGGCTACACCTTC. The J gene is TRBJ1-2, the V gene TRBV29-1; D is uncertain. The CDR3 extends over 11 amino acids. The V end was cut by 6 bases, the J end by 5 bases, with 10 bases between. Per the germline V gene, CDR1 is SQVTM and CDR2 is ANQGSEA.

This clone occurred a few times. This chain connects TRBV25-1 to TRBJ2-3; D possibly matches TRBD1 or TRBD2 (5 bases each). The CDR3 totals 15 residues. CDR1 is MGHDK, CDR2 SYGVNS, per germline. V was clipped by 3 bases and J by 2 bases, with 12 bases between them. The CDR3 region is CASSDTGRPTDTQYF. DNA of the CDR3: TGTGCCAGCAGTGATACGGGGCGCCCCACAGATACGCAGTATTTT.

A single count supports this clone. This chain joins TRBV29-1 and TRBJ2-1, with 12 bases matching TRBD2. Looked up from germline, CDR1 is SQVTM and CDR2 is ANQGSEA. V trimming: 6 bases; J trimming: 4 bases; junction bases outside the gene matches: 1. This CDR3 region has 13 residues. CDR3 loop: CSVLAGGYNEQFF. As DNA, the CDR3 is TGCAGCGTGCTAGCGGGAGGGTACAATGAGCAGTTCTTC.

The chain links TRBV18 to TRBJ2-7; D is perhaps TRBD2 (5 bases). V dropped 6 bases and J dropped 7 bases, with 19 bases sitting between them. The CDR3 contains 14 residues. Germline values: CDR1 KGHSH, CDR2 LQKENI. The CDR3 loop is CASSPRVSSGEQYF. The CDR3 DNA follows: TGTGCCAGCTCCCCCCGGGTCTCCAGCGGAGAGCAGTACTTC.

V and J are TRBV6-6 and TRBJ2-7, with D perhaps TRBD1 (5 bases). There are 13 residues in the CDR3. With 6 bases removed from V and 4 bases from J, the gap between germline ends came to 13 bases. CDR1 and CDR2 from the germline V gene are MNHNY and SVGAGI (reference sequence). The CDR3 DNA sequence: TGTGCCAGCAGACTTACGCAGGGATACGAGCAGTACTTC. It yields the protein CASRLTQGYEQYF.

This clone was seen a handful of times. This chain's CDR3 is CASSMGLEQYF. DNA for the CDR3: TGTGCCAGTAGTATGGGTCTGGAGCAGTACTTC. The genes are TRBV19 and TRBJ2-7; the D is unclear. The CDR3 runs 11 residues. Deletions cut 3 bases from V and 7 bases from J, with 7 bases between. Germline CDR1 and CDR2: LNHDA and SQIVND (reference sequence).

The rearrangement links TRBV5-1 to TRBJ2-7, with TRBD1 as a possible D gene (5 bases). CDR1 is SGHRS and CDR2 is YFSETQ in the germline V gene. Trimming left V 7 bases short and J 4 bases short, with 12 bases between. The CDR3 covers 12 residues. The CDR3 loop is CASRKGAYEQYF. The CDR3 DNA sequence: TGCGCCAGCCGAAAAGGGGCTTACGAGCAGTACTTC.

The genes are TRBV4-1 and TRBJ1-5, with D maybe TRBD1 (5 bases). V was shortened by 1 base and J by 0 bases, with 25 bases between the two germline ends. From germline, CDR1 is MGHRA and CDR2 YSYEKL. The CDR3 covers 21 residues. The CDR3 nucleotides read TGCGCCAGCAGCCAAGTCCTCAATAGGGGCCGGGACGGACCTAGCAATCAGCCCCAGCATTTT. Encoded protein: CASSQVLNRGRDGPSNQPQHF.

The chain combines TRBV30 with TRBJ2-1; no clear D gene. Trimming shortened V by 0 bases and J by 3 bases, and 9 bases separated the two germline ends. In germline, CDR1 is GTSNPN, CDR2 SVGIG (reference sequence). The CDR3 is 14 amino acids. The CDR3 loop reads CAWSVGGSYNEQFF. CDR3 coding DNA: TGTGCCTGGAGTGTGGGTGGAAGCTACAATGAGCAGTTCTTC.

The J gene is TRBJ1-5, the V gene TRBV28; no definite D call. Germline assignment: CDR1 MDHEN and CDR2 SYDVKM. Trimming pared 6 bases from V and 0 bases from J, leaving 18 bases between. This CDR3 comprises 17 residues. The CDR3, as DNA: TGTGCCAGCAGAAGGCTCAGGAACCCTTATAGCAATCAGCCCCAGCATTTT. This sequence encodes CASRRLRNPYSNQPQHF.

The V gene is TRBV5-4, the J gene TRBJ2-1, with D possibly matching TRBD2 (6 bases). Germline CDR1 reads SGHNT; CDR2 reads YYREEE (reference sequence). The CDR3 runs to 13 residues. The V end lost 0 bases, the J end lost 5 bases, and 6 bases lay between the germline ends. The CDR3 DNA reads TGTGCCAGCAGCTTGGGCGGGGACAATGAGCAGTTCTTC. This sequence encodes CASSLGGDNEQFF.

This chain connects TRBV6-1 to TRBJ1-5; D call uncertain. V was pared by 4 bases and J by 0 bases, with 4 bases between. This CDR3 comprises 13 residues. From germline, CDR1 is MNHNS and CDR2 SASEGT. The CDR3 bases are TGTGCCAGCAGTGGAGCTAGCAATCAGCCCCAGCATTTT. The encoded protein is CASSGASNQPQHF.

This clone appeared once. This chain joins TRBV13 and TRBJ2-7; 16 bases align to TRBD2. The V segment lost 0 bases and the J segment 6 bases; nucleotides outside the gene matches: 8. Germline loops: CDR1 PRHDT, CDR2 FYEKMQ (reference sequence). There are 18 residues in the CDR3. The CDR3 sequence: CASSLGRGLAGGPSEQYF. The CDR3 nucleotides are TGTGCCAGCAGCTTAGGGAGGGGACTAGCGGGAGGGCCCAGCGAGCAGTACTTC.

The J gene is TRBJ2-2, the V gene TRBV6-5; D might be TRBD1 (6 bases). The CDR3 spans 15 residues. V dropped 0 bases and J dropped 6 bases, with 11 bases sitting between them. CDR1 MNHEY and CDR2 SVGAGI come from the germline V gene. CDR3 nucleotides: TGTGCCAGCAGTTACTCTCCCCCAGGGGCCGGGGAGCTGTTTTTT. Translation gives CASSYSPPGAGELFF.